This entry is about one T cell receptor beta chain. Its antigen is not identified. This entry is derived from a study of T-cell reconstitution after alpha-beta-depleted transplantation in children. General observations from the study: Surviving recipient T cells and intrathymic progenitors accounted for some patients' high TCRbeta diversity at day 60. Expanded graft clones numbering several hundred reportedly gave rise to alpha-beta T cells about two months after transplant.

Unique molecular identifiers were used in preparing the TCRbeta library. TCRdb ran MiXCR on the PCR reads and lists one entry per CDR3 protein. The sample records 250,000 or so distinct CDR3 sequences, roughly 25% being singletons. The V gene's germline CDR1 is DFQATT and CDR2 SNEGSKA (reference sequence). Germline trimming cut 6 bases from V and 0 bases from J; bases unmatched to any gene: 5. CDR3 size: 13 residues. The sequenced sample was PBMCs, mostly from graft donor cells, obtained 360 days after TCRalphabeta/CD19-depleted stem cell transplant. The chain couples TRBV20-1 to TRBJ2-7; 7 positions agree with TRBD2. The TCR comes from a female patient younger than 10 who had a stem cell transplant for congenital amegakaryocytic thrombocytopenia, so the T cells may come from the graft donor. The CDR3 DNA is TGCAGTGCCAGTGCGGGGGTCTCCTACGAGCAGTACTTC. It yields the protein CSASAGVSYEQYF.